The T cell receptor (beta chain) described here comes from a study of shared clonotypes between healthy human individuals. The CDR3 spans 18 residues. In germline, CDR1 is SGHRS, CDR2 YFSETQ. V lost 0 bases, J lost 1 base, and 9 bases stayed unmatched. It was at deep level that the assay was run. The repertoire was sequenced with immunoSEQ multiplex PCR; TCRdb's copy has only in-frame clones and lacks some. The sample shows under 850,000 clones, about two thirds of them seen only once. Sequenced sample: memory CD4+ T cells sorted from blood. As to subset: CD45RA-negative fraction. The source of this sequence is a woman in her twenties or thirties in good health. The chain employs TRBV5-1 and TRBJ2-1, with 8 bases matching TRBD2. The CDR3 DNA sequence: TGCGCCAGCAGCTTGGCCCCCGCGCAGCGGGAGTCCTACAATGAGCAGTTCTTC. Its protein is CASSLAPAQRESYNEQFF.